Below, one TCR beta chain is given with its context. This clone's antigen is unknown. Base qualities are not recorded, but no much larger clone differs from it by a single base. The entry originates in a study of regulatory T cells in long-lasting Graves disease (dated by TCRdb to the early 2020s). Concerning the study at large: In the newly diagnosed Graves' disease group, patients had been taking antithyroid drugs for less than 3 months. This study used TCR sequencing and RNA sequencing of peripheral blood to compare persistent Graves' disease patients against newly diagnosed Graves' disease patients. The study took place in China and was registered as a clinical trial. A total of roughly 35 samples underwent TCR sequencing, from some 13 patients with persistent Graves' disease and some 20 patients with newly diagnosed Graves' disease.

Study-wide conclusions, independent of this receptor: Compared with newly diagnosed patients, persistent Graves' disease patients had lower TCR Shannon entropy and fewer highly expanded clones, which suggests clonal expansion. Only the TCR beta chain was sequenced and analyzed. TRBV28, TRBJ1-2 and TRBJ2-5 were preferentially used in persistent disease, while TRBV20-1 and TRBJ2-1 were favored in newly diagnosed disease. Patients with persistent disease shared more public clonotypes (approximately 2,500) than newly diagnosed patients did (more than 900). Because the primary lesion, thyroid tissue, could not be accessed, the study looked at peripheral blood alone. As a limitation, the authors acknowledged that the small sample size may reduce accuracy.

The sample's time point label, decoded: newly diagnosed GD, antithyroid drugs for less than 3 months. For both TCR sequencing and RNA sequencing, RNA was extracted from PBMCs in TRIzol. The diagnosis of Graves' disease followed American Thyroid Association guidelines. Recruitment of patients was carried out at an endocrinology department in Xi'an, China. Each patient gave about 10 milliliters of peripheral blood, collected in an EDTA anticoagulant tube. PBMCs were isolated by Ficoll Paque Plus density gradient separation without further T cell sorting. An Agilent 2100 Bioanalyzer and agarose gel were used to assess RNA quality, and a NanoDrop 2000 was used to measure RNA concentration. The library was produced with multiplex PCR. The data were produced on an Illumina HiSeq 4000. iRepertoire HTBI primers and Arm-PCR amplification of CDR3 regions were used to construct TCR beta libraries. Before sequencing, the PCR products underwent gel purification. The study's own analysis went as follows. Across samples, 60 to 70 TRBV and 13 to 15 TRBJ segments were identified and used for gene usage analysis of CDR3 amino acid clonotypes. COPE and FqMerger were used to merge filtered high-quality paired reads into contigs. BLAST was used to align contigs to IMGT TRBV, TRBD and TRBJ reference genes, with CDR3 defined following IMGT. Any clonotype with a frequency above 0.1% was counted as a highly expanded clone. Shannon entropy was used to measure repertoire diversity, and the Gini coefficient was used to measure V-J evenness. Clonotypes shared by more than one individual were considered public. TCRdb applied fastp at Q25 and MiXCR to the public reads, then kept only in-frame beta chains. CDR3 protein sequences are deduplicated, and each keeps its most common genes and DNA. The V and J calls, along with clone size, are taken from TCRdb and not from the paper's own processing. The sample records approximately 300,000 distinct CDR3 sequences, 18% of which are singletons. Jointly, the top ten make up roughly 35% of the sample.

The cysteine opens and the phenylalanine closes a CDR3 of 12 amino acids. CDR3 DNA only is kept here, 36 bases in frame from base 1. Deletion took 4 bases off V and 5 bases off J, with a span of 9 bases between the germline ends. Sequences MNHEY (CDR1) and SVGEGT (CDR2) are obtained from the germline V gene. Specimen: peripheral blood mononuclear cells (PBMCs), collected at new diagnosis, from a patient treated with antithyroid drugs. The origin of this receptor is a female donor with Graves disease. Here the chain combines TRBV6-2 or TRBV6-3 and TRBJ2-7, with no confident D gene call. Here the CDR3 is given as CASSSGPNEQYF. The DNA sequence is as follows: TGTGCCAGCAGTTCAGGACCCAACGAGCAGTACTTC.